In its sample, the clone carrying this T cell receptor beta chain was seen many times. This sample was included in a study of spatial heterogeneity in lung cancer. Across the whole study: Each time, sequencing found more beta-chain sequences than alpha-chain sequences. More than ten raw reads, on average, carried each unique TCR and UMI combination.

Stated time point: sample taken at primary tumor resection. One entry per CDR3 protein, called by TCRdb with MiXCR from the 5' RACE reads. The sample includes fewer than 9,500 distinct CDR3 sequences, approximately 9.9% seen only once; the top ten take approximately 25%. Between the trimmed V and J ends, which lost 4 bases and 2 bases, there was a span of 11 bases. The CDR3 has 15 residues. Germline V CDR1 and CDR2: KGHDR, SFDVKD. The clonotype originates from a male donor with early-stage non-small cell lung cancer. Sequenced material: normal lung tissue next to the tumor, taken at surgery. The chain has TRBV24-1 and TRBJ1-5; D remains ambiguous. The CDR3 DNA follows: TGTGCCACCAGTGAAGGGCCCTACGGCAATCAGCCCCAGCATTTT. Its protein product is CATSEGPYGNQPQHF.